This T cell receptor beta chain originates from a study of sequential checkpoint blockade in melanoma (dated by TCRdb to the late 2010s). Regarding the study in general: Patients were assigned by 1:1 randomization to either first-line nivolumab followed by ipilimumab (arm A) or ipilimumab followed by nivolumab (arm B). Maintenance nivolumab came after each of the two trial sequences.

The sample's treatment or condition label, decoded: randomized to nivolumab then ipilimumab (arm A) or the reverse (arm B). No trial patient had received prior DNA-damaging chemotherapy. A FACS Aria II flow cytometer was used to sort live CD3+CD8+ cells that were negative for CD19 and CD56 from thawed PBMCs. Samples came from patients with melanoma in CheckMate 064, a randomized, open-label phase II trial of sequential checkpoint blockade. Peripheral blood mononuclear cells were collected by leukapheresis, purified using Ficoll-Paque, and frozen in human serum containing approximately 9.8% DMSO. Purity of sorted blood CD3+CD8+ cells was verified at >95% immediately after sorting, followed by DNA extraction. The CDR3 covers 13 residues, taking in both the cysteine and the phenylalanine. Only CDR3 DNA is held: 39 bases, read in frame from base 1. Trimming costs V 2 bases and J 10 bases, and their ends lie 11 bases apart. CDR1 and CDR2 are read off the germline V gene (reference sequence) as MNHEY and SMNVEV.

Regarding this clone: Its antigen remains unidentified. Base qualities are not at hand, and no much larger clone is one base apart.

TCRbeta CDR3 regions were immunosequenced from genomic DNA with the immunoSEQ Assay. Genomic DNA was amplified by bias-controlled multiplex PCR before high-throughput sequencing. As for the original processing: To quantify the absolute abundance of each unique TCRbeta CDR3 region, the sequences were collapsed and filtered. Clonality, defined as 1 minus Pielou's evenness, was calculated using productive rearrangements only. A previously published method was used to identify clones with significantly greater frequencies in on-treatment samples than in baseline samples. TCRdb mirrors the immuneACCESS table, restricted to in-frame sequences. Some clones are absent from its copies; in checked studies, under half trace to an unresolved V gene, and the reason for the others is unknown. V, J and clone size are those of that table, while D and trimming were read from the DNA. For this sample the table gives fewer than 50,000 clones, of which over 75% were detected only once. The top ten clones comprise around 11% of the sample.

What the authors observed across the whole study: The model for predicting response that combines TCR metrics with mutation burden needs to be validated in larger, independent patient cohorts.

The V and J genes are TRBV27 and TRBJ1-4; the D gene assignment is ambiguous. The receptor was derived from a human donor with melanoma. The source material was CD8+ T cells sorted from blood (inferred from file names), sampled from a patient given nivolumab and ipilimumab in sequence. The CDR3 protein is CASSLRLERKLFF. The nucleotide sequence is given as TGTGCCAGCAGTTTAAGACTCGAGAGAAAACTGTTTTTT. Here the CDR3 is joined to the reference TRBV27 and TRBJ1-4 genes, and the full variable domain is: EAQVTQNPRYLITVTGKKLTVTCSQNMNHEYMSWYRQDPGLGLRQIYYSMNVEVTDKGDVPEGYKVSRKEKRNFPLILESPSPNQTSLYFCASSLRLERKLFFGSGTQLSVL.